Sequencing of this T cell receptor beta chain was carried out in a study of T cells after posttransplantation cyclophosphamide. Study-wide findings and caveats: Later blood repertoires were often dominated by clones from the donor CD8+ memory compartment.

V lost 8 bases and J lost 6; bases outside the gene matches: 11. Germline V gives CDR1 LGHNA, CDR2 YSLEER. The CDR3 is 14 residues long. TCRdb keeps only in-frame clones here, not all; method: immunoSEQ multiplex PCR. Of about 19,000 clones in the sample, 70% to 80% are singletons; the top ten hold roughly 27%. There are a few counts of this clone. The antigen remains undetermined. Cyclophosphamide on days +3 and +4 followed busulfan-fludarabine conditioning and a marrow graft. The V and J genes are TRBV4-3 and TRBJ1-2; 8 nucleotides align to TRBD1. The sequencing used PBMCs, collected after an allogeneic stem cell transplant with post-transplant cyclophosphamide. The clonotype was recovered from a young adult male patient who received an allogeneic stem cell transplant from a related donor, was CMV-positive, and had acute GVHD only. Some T cells may be the graft donor's. As DNA, the CDR3 is TGCGCCAGCGGTATTTACGGACAGGGCGATGGCTACACCTTC. The encoded protein is CASGIYGQGDGYTF.